This T cell receptor beta chain originates from a study of CD8+ T cells in alopecia areata. V lost 6 bases and J 7 bases, leaving 13 bases between the germline ends. There are 12 residues in the CDR3. Per the germline V gene, CDR1 is MNHNY and CDR2 is SVGAGI (reference sequence). The sample's treatment: oral pan-JAK inhibitor, 5-10 mg twice daily. The investigators collected lesional scalp punch biopsies and peripheral blood from alopecia areata patients. Investigators isolated RNA and reverse transcribed it into cDNA to act as the sequencing template. Profiled with immunoSEQ multiplex PCR; TCRdb holds only in-frame clones, not every one. The table records 200,000 to 250,000 clones, around two fifths of them present only once. This clone was seen a handful of times.

The V gene is TRBV6-6, the J gene TRBJ2-7, with D tentatively TRBD2 (5 bases). Sequencing used CD4+ T cells sorted from blood, obtained at roughly week 30, from a patient treated with tofacitinib. The origin of this receptor is a human donor with alopecia areata. In nucleotides, the CDR3 is TGTGCCAGCAGCAAAGAGGGCTCGGAGCAGTACTTC. This translates into CASSKEGSEQYF.